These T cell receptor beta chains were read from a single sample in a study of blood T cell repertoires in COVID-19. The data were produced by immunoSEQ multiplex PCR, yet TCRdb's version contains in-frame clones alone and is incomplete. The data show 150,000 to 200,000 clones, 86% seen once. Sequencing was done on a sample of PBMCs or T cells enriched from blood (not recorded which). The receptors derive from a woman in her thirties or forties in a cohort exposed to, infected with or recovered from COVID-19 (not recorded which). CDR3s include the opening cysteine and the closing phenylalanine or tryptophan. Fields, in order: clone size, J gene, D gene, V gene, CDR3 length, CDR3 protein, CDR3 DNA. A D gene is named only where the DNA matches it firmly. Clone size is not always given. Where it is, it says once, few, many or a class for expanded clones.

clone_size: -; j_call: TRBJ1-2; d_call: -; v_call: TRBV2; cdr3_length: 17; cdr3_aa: CASSEDGSRARNYGYTF; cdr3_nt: TGTGCCAGCAGTGAAGATGGTAGCAGGGCCCGCAACTATGGCTACACCTTC
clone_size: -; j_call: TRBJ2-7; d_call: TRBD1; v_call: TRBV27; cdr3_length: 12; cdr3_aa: CASSSTGDEQYF; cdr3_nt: TGTGCCAGCAGTTCAACAGGGGACGAGCAGTACTTC
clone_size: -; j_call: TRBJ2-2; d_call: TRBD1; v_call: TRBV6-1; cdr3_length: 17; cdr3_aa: CASSEWDRSSNTGELFF; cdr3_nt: TGTGCCAGCAGTGAATGGGACAGGAGCTCGAACACCGGGGAGCTGTTTTTT
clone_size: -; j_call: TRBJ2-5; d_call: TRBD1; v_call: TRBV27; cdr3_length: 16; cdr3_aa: CASSSPGQGSEETQYF; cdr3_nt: TGTGCCAGCAGTTCCCCGGGACAGGGGTCTGAAGAGACCCAGTACTTC
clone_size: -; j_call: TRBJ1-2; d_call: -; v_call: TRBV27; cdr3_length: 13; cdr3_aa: CASSGGRNYGYTF; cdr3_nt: TGTGCCAGCAGTGGGGGCAGGAACTATGGCTACACCTTC
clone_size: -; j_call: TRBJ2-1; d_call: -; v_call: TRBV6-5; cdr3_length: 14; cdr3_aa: CASSYKLGGNEQFF; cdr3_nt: TGTGCCAGCAGTTATAAGCTAGGGGGTAATGAGCAGTTCTTC
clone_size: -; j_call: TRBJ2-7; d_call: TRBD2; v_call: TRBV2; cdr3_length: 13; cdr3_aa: CASSEMRGYEQYF; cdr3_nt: TGTGCCAGCAGTGAAATGCGGGGGTACGAGCAGTACTTC
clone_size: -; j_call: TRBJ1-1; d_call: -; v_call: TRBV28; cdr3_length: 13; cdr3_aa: CASSPRGGIEAFF; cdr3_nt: TGTGCCAGCAGTCCCAGGGGTGGGATTGAAGCTTTCTTT
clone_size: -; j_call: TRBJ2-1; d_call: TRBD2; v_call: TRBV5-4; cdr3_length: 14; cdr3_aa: CASSTGLAQGEQFF; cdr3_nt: TGTGCCAGCAGCACGGGACTAGCGCAGGGAGAGCAGTTCTTC
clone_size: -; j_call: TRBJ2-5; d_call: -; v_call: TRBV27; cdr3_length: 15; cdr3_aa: CASSLVPQGQETQYF; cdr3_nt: TGTGCCAGCAGTTTGGTTCCGCAGGGCCAAGAGACCCAGTACTTC
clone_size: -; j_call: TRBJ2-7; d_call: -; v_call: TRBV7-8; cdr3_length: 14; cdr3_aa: CASSPHEAGWEQYF; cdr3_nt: TGTGCCAGCAGCCCCCACGAGGCGGGTTGGGAGCAGTACTTC
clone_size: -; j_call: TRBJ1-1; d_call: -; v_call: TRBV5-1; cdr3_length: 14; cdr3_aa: CASSARVRATEAFF; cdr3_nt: TGCGCCAGCAGCGCTCGGGTCAGGGCCACTGAAGCTTTCTTT
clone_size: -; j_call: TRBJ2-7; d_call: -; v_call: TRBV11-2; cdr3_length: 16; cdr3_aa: CASSLGSPPFKYEQYF; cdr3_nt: TGTGCCAGCAGCTTAGGGAGCCCTCCGTTCAAATACGAGCAGTACTTC
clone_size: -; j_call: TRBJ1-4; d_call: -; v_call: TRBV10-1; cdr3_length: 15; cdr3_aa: CASSEFAAENEKLFF; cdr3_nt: TGCGCCAGCAGTGAGTTTGCGGCTGAAAATGAAAAACTGTTTTTT
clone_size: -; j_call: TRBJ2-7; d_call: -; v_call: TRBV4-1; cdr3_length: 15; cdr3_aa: CASSQDDRSSYEQYF; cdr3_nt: TGCGCCAGCAGCCAAGACGACAGGAGCTCCTACGAGCAGTACTTC
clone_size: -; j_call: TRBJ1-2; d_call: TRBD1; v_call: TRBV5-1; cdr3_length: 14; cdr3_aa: CASSLTTGNYGYTF; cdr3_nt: TGCGCCAGCAGCTTAACGACAGGGAACTATGGCTACACCTTC
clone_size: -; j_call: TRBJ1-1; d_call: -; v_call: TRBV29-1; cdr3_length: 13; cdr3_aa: CSVERGLDTEAFF; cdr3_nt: TGCAGCGTTGAAAGAGGTTTGGACACTGAAGCTTTCTTT
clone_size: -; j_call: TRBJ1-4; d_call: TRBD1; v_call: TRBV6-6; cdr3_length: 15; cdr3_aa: CASSYSTGNNEKLFF; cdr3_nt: TGTGCCAGCAGTTACTCGACAGGGAATAATGAAAAACTGTTTTTT
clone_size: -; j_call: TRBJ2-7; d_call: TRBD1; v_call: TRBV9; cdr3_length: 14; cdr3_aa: CASSFQGAPNEQYF; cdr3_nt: TGTGCCAGCAGCTTTCAGGGGGCGCCGAACGAGCAGTACTTC
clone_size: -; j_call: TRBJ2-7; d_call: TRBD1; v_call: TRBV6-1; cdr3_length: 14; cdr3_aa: CASSESQGGYEQYF; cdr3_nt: TGTGCCAGCAGTGAATCACAGGGGGGCTACGAGCAGTACTTC
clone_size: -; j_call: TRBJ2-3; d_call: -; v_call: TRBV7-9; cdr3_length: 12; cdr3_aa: CASRRLDGEQYF; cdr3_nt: TGTGCCAGCAGACGACTAGATGGTGAGCAGTATTTT
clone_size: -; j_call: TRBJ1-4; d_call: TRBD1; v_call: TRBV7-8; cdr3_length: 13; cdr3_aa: CASSLGDREKLFF; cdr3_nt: TGTGCCAGCAGCCTAGGGGACAGGGAAAAACTGTTTTTT
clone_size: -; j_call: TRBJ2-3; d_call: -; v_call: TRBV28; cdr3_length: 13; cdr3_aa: CASSSPYTDTQYF; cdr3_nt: TGTGCCAGCAGTTCCCCTTACACGGATACGCAGTATTTT
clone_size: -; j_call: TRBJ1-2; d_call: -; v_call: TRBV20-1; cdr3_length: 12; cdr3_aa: CSASEGGYGYTF; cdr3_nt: TGCAGTGCTAGTGAGGGGGGCTATGGCTACACCTTC
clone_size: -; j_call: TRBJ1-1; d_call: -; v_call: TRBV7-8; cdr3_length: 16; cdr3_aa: CASSTRAGSLNTEAFF; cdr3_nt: TGTGCCAGCAGCACTAGGGCCGGCAGCCTGAACACTGAAGCTTTCTTT
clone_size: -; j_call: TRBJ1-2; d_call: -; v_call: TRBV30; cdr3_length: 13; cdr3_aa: CAFPGGLGYGYTF; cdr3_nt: TGTGCCTTCCCCGGAGGTTTGGGCTATGGCTACACCTTC
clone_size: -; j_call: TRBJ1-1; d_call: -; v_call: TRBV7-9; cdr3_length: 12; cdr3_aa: CASSLGAEQAFF; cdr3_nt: TGTGCCAGCAGCTTAGGGGCAGAGCAAGCTTTCTTT
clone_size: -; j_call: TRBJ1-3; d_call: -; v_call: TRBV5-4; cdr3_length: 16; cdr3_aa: CASSGPGGATGNTIYF; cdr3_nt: TGTGCCAGCAGCGGCCCCGGGGGGGCAACTGGAAACACCATATATTTT
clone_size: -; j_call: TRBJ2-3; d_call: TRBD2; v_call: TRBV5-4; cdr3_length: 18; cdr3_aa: CASSRRTSGRGGTDTQYF; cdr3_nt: TGTGCCAGCAGCAGAAGGACTAGCGGGAGAGGTGGGACAGATACGCAGTATTTT
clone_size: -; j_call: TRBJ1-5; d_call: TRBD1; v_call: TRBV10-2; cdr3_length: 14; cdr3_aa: CASRETGATQPQHF; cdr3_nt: TGCGCCAGCAGGGAGACAGGGGCGACTCAGCCCCAGCATTTT
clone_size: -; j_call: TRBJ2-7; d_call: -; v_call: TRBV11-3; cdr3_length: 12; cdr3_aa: CASRSAGREQYF; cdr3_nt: TGTGCCAGCAGGTCTGCGGGGAGGGAGCAGTACTTC
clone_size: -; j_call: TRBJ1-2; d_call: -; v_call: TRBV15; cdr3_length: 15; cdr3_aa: CATSRGAGERHSYTF; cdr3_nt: TGTGCCACCAGCAGAGGGGCAGGGGAAAGACATTCCTACACCTTC
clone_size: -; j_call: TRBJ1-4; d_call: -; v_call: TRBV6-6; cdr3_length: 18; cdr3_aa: CASSPASVELSTNEKLFF; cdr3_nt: TGTGCCAGCAGTCCCGCCTCGGTGGAGTTATCAACTAATGAAAAACTGTTTTTT
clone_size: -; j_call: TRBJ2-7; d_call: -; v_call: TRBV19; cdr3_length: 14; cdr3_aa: CASSTTGRPYEQYF; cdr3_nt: TGTGCCAGTAGCACGACAGGGAGGCCCTACGAGCAGTACTTC
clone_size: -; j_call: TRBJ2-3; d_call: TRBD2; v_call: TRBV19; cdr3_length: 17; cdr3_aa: CASSKAHQREITDTQYF; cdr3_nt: TGTGCCAGTAGTAAGGCCCACCAGCGGGAAATCACAGATACGCAGTATTTT
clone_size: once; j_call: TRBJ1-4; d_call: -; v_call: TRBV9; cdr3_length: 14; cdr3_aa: CASSVTGGDEKLFF; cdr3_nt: TGTGCCAGCAGCGTAACCGGAGGTGATGAAAAACTGTTTTTT
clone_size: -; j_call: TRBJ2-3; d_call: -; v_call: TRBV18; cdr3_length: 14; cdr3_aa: CASSPDSSTDTQYF; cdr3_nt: TGTGCCAGCTCCCCCGACAGCAGCACAGATACGCAGTATTTT
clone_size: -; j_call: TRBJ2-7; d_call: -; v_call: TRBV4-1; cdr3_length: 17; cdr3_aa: CASSQAPGSRGLDEQYF; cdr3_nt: TGCGCCAGCAGCCAAGCCCCGGGGAGTCGGGGATTGGATGAGCAGTACTTC
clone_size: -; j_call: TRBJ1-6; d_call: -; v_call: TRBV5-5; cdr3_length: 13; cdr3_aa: CASSFGGNSPLHF; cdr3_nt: TGTGCCAGCAGCTTCGGGGGGAATTCACCCCTCCACTTT
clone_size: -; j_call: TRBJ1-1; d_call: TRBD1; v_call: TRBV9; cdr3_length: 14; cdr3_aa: CASSAQQGADEAFF; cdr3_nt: TGTGCCAGCAGCGCTCAACAGGGGGCGGATGAAGCTTTCTTT
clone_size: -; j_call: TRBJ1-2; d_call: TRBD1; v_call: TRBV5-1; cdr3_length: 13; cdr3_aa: CASRPTGGYGYTF; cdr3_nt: TGCGCCAGCAGACCGACAGGGGGCTATGGCTACACCTTC
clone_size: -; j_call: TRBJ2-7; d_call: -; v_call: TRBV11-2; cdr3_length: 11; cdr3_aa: CASSLTSEQYF; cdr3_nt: TGTGCCAGCAGCTTAACTTCAGAGCAGTACTTC
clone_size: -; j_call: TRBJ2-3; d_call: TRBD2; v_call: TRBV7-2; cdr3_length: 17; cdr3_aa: CASSSPTAGGPGDTQYF; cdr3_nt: TGTGCCAGCAGCTCACCGACAGCGGGAGGGCCGGGAGATACGCAGTATTTT
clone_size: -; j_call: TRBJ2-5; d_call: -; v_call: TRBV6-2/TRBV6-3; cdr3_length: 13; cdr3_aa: CASSWAAEETQYF; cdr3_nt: TGTGCCAGCAGTTGGGCAGCTGAAGAGACCCAGTACTTC